This T cell receptor beta chain stems from a study of control samples from healthy donors and cancer patients. TCRdb's table, derived via immunoSEQ multiplex PCR, lists solely in-frame clones and lacks some. The table shows about 140,000 clones, with 94% occurring only once. Deletions cut 6 bases from V and 2 bases from J, with 10 bases between. The CDR3 is 13 residues long. The germline V gene encodes CDR1 SGDLS and CDR2 YYNGEE. The material sequenced was blood. V usage is TRBV9 and J usage is TRBJ2-3; D gene unclear. The sequence was collected from a man between 35 and 55 years old in good health. The CDR3 spells CASTGGTTDTQYF. In DNA form, the CDR3 reads TGTGCCAGCACCGGCGGAACCACAGATACGCAGTATTTT.